The source of this T cell receptor (beta chain) is a study of beta chain features in type 1 diabetes. Regarding the study as a whole: For patients and controls alike, PCR might favor shorter templates to the same degree. Among all four CD4+ subsets, Type 1 diabetes patients had TCRB CDR3s that were moderately but significantly shorter.

The ends lost 0 bases at V and 4 bases at J; junction bases unmatched: 3. The CDR3 runs 16 residues. Germline V gene data show CDR1 as MNHEY and CDR2 as SVGAGI. Of the isolated RNA, all was reverse transcribed, and so the sequenced material was expressed TCRB transcripts. Assay used: immunoSEQ multiplex PCR; TCRdb lists only in-frame clones, some missing. Of 250,000 to 300,000 clones in the sample, 24% were seen once. This clone occurred a few times. Its target is not known. This rearrangement joins TRBV6-5 to TRBJ2-1, with 10 bases fitting TRBD2. This receptor was identified in a woman aged 25 to 39 with type 1 diabetes. Source material: naive CD4+ T cells from blood. CDR3 in DNA: TGTGCCAGCAGTTACTCCGCTAGCGGGAGTTACAATGAGCAGTTCTTC. It translates to CASSYSASGSYNEQFF.